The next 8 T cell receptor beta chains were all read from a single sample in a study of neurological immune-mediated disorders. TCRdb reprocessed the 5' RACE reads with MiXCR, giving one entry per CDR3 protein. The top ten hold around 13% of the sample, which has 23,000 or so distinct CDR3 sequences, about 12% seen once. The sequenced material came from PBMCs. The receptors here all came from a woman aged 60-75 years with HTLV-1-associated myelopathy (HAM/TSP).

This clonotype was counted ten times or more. This chain's CDR3 is CASSPQGRANEKLFF. CDR3 nucleotide sequence: TGTGCCAGCAGTCCACAGGGTCGGGCTAATGAAAAACTGTTTTTT. This chain links TRBV12-3 or TRBV12-4 with TRBJ1-4; a possible D gene is TRBD1 (6 bases). This CDR3 has 15 amino acids. The V end lost 5 bases, the J end lost 3 bases, and 13 bases lay between the germline ends.

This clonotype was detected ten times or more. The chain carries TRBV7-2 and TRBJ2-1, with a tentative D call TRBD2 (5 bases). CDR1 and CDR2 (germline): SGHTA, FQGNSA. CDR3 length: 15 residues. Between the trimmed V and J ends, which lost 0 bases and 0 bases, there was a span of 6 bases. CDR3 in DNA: TGTGCCAGCAGCTTAGCCGGGGACTCCTACAATGAGCAGTTCTTC. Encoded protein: CASSLAGDSYNEQFF.

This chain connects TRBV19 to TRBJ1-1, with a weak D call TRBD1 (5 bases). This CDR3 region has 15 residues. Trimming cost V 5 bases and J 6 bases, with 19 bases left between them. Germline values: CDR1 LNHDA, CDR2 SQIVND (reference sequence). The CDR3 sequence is CASSGARRGEAEAFF. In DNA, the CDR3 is TGTGCCAGTAGTGGGGCGAGAAGGGGTGAGGCTGAAGCTTTCTTT.

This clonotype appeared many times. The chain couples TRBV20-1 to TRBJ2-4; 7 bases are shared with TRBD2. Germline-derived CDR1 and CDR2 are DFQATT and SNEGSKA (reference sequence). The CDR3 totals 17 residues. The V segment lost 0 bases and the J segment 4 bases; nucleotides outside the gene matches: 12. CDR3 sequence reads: CSARDPGVLAEKNIQYF. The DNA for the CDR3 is TGCAGTGCTAGAGATCCCGGTGTGCTAGCGGAAAAAAACATTCAGTACTTC.

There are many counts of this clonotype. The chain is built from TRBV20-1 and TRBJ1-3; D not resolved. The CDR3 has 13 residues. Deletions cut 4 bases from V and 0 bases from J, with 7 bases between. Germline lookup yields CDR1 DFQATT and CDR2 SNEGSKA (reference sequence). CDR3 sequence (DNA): TGCAGTGCTAACATGGTCTCTGGAAACACCATATATTTT. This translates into CSANMVSGNTIYF.

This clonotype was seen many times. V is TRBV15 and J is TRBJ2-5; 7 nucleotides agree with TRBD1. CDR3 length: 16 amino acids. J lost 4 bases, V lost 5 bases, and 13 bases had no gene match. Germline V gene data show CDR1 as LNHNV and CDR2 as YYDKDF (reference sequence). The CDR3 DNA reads TGTGCCACCAGCCGAAGGCCTAGGGGGCAGGGAGAGACCCAGTACTTC. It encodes CATSRRPRGQGETQYF.

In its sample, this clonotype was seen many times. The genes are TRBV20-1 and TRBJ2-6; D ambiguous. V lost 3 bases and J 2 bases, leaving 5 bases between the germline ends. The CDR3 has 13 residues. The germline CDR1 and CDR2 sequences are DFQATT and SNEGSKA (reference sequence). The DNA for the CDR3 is TGCAGTGCTAGTCTTACTGGGGCCAACGTCCTGACTTTC. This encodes CSASLTGANVLTF.

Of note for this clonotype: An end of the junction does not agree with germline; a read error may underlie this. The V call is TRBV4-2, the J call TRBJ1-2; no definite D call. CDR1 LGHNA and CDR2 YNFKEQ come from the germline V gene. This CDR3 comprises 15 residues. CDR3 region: CASSQASDARYCYTF. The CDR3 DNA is TGTGCCAGCAGCCAAGCAAGTGATGCCCGCTATTGCTACACCTTC.